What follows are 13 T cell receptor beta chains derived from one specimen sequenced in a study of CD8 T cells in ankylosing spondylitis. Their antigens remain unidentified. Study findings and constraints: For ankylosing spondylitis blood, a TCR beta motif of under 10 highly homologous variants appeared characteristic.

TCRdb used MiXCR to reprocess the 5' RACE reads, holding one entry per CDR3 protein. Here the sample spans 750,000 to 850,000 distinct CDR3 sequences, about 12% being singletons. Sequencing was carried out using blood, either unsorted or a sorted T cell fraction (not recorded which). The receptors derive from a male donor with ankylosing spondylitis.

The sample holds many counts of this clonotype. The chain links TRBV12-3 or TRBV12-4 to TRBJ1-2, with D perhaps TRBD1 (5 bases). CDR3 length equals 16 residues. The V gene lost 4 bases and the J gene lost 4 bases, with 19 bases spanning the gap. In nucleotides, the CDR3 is TGTGCCAGCAGTTGGGGGGGGGGAGACAACCGCTATGGCTACACCTTC. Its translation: CASSWGGGDNRYGYTF.

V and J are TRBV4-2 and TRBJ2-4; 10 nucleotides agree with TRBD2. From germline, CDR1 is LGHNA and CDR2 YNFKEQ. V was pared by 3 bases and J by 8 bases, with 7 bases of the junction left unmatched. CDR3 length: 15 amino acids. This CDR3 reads CASSQDLAGEDIQYF. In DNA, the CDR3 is TGTGCCAGCAGCCAGGATCTAGCGGGGGAAGACATTCAGTACTTC.

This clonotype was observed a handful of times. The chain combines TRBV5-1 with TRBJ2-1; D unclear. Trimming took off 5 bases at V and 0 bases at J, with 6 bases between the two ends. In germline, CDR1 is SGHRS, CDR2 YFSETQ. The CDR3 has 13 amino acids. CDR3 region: CASSPFSYNEQFF. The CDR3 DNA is TGCGCCAGCAGTCCCTTCTCCTACAATGAGCAGTTCTTC.

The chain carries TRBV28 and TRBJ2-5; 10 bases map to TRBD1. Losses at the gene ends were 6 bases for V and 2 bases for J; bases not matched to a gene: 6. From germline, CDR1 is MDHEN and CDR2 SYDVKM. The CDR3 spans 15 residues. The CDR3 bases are TGTGCCAGCAGACTGCCGGGACAGGGGCAAGAGACCCAGTACTTC. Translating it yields CASRLPGQGQETQYF.

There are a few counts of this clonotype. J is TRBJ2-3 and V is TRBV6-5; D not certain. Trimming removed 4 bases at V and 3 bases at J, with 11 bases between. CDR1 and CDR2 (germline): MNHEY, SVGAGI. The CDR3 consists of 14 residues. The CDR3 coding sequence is TGTGCCAGCAGTTCCCGAACACAAACAGATACGCAGTATTTT. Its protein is CASSSRTQTDTQYF.

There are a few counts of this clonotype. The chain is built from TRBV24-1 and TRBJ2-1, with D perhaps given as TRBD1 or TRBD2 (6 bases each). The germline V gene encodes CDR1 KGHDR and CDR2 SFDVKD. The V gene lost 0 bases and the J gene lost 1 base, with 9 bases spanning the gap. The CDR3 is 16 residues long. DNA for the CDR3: TGTGCCACCAGTGATTTGATAGGGGGGTCCTACAATGAGCAGTTCTTC. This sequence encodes CATSDLIGGSYNEQFF.

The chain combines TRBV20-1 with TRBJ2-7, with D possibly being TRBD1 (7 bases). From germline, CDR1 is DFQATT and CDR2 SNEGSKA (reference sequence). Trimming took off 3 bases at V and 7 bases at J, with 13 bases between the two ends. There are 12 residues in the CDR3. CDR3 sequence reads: CSAREGAREQYF. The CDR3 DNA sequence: TGCAGTGCTAGGGAGGGGGCGCGGGAGCAGTACTTC.

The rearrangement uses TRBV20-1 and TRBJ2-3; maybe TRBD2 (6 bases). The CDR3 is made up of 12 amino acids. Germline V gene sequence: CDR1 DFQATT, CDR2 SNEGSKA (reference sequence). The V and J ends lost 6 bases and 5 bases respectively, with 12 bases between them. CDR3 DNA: TGCAGTGCGGCCCCGGGGGTAGATACGCAGTATTTT. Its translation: CSAAPGVDTQYF.

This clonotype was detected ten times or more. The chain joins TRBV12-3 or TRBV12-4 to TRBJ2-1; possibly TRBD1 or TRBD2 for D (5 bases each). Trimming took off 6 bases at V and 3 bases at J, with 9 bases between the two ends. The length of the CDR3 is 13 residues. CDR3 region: CASRRGVYNEQFF. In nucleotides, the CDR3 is TGTGCCAGCAGGAGAGGGGTCTACAATGAGCAGTTCTTC.

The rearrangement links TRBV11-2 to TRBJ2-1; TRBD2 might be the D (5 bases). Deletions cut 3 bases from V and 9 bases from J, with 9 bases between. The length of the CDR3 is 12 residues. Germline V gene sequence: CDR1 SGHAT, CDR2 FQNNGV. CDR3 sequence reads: CASSFEGSEQFF. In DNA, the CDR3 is TGTGCCAGCAGCTTCGAGGGCAGTGAGCAGTTCTTC.

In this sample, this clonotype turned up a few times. CDR3 loop: CASRGGGLTDTQYF. The CDR3 coding sequence is TGTGCCAGCAGGGGGGGGGGACTCACAGATACGCAGTATTTT. The chain is built from TRBV9 and TRBJ2-3; 7 bases are shared with TRBD2. V was clipped by 5 bases and J by 2 bases; unmatched bases: 5. The CDR3 is made up of 14 amino acids. Germline V CDR1 and CDR2: SGDLS, YYNGEE.

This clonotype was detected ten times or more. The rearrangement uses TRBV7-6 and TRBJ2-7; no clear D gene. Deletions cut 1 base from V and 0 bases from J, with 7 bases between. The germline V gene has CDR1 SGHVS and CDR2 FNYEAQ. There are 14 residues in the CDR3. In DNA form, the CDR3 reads TGTGCCAGCAGCTTAGAAATAAGCTCCTACGAGCAGTACTTC. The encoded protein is CASSLEISSYEQYF.

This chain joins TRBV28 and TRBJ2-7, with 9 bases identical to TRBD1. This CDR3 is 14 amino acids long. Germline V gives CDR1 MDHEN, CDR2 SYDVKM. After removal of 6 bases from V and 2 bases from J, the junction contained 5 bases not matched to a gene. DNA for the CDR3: TGTGCCAGCAGGGACAGGGGCGGCCCCTACGAGCAGTACTTC. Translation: CASRDRGGPYEQYF.